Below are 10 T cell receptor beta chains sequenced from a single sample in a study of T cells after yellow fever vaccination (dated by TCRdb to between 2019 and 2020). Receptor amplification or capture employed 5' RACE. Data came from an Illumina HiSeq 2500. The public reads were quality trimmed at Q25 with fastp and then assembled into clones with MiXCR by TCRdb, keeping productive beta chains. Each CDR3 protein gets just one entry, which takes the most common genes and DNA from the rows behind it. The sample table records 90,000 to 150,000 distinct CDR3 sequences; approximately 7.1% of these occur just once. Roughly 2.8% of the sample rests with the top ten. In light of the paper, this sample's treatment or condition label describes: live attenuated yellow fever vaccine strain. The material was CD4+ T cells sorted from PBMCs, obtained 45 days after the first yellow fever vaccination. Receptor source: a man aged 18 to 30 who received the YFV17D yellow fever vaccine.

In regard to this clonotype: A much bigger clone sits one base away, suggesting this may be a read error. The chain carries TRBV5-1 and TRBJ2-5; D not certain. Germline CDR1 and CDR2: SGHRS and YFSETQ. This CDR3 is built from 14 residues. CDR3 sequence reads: CTSSPGPTWETQYF. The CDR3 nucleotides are TGCACCAGCAGCCCCGGACCTACATGGGAGACCCAGTACTTC.

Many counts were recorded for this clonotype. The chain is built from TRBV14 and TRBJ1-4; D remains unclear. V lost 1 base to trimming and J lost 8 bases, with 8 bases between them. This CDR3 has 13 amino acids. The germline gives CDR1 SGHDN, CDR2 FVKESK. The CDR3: CASSQGLGEKLFF. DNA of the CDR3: TGTGCCAGCAGCCAAGGCCTCGGGGAAAAACTGTTTTTT.

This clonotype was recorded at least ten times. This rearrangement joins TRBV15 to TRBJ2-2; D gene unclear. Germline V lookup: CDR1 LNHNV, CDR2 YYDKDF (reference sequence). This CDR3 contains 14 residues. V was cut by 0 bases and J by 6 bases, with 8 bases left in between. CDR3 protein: CATSRDPGSGELFF. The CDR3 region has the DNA TGTGCCACCAGCAGAGATCCCGGATCCGGGGAGCTGTTTTTT.

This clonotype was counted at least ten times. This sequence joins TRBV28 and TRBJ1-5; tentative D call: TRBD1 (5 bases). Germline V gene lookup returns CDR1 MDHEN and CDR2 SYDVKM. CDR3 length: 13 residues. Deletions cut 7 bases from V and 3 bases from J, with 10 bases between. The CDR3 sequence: CASKAGNNQPQHF. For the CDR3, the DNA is TGTGCCAGCAAGGCAGGGAACAATCAGCCCCAGCATTTT.

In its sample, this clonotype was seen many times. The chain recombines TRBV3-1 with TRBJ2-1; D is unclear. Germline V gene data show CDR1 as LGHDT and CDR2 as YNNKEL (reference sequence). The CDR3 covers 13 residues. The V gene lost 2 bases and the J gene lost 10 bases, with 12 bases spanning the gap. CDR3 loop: CASSQSRVSEQFF. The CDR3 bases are TGTGCCAGCAGCCAATCAAGGGTGTCCGAGCAGTTCTTC.

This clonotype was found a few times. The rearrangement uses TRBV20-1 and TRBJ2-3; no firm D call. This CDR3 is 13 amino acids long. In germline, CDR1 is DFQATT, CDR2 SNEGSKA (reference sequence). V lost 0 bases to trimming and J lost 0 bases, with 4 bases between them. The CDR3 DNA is TGCAGTGCTAGAGAGGTCAGCACAGATACGCAGTATTTT. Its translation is CSAREVSTDTQYF.

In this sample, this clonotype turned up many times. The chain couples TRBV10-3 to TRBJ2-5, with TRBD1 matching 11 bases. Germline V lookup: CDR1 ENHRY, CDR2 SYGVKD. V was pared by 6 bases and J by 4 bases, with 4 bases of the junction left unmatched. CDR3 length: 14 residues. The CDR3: CAIRAGQGAETQYF. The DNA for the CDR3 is TGTGCCATCAGAGCAGGACAGGGGGCAGAGACCCAGTACTTC.

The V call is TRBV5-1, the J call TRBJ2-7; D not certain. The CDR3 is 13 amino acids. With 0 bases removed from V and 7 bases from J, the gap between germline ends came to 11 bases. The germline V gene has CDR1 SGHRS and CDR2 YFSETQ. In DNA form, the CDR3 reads TGCGCCAGCAGCTTGGCGCCCCATGGGGAGCAGTACGTC. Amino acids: CASSLAPHGEQYV.

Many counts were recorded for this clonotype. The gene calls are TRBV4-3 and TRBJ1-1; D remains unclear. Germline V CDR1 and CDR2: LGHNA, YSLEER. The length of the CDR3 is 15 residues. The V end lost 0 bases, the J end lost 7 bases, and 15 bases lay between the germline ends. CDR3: CASSQDISGSSEAFF. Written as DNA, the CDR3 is TGCGCCAGCAGCCAAGATATTTCTGGGAGCAGTGAAGCTTTCTTT.

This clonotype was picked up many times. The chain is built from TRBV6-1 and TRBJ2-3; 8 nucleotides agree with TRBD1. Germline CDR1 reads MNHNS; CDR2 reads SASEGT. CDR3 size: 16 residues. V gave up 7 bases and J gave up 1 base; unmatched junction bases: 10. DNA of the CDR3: TGTGCCAGCATCAGAAGACAGGGGTCGGGCACAGATACGCAGTATTTT. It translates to CASIRRQGSGTDTQYF.